These 19 T cell receptor beta chains originate from one sample sequenced in a study of tumor-infiltrating lymphocytes in primary liver carcinoma. Co-extracted RNA and DNA came from approximately 20-30 mg of unsorted bulk tissue. Production of TCR beta cDNA used roughly 480 ng total RNA together with a constant-region primer. Amplification in three nested multiplex PCR rounds with slightly modified ARM-PCR gave rise to TCR beta libraries. The first two PCR rounds, approximately 10 cycles each, used TRBV1-TRBV30 forward primers and a C-beta reverse primer. In TCRdb, the multiplex PCR reads were re-called with MiXCR into one record per CDR3 protein. The sample consists of around 79,000 distinct CDR3 sequences, approximately 70% of them appearing once. Sequencing was done on a sample of tumor-adjacent normal liver tissue. These receptors were collected from a man aged 40-49 years with primary liver carcinoma and hepatitis B virus infection.

This clonotype was seen just once. In this CDR3 the conserved last residue, phenylalanine or tryptophan, is missing, so a read error is likely. The V and J genes are TRBV7-9 and TRBJ2-7; D gene ambiguous. The CDR3 is 13 residues long. The germline V gene encodes CDR1 SEHNR and CDR2 FQNEAQ (reference sequence). CDR3 sequence reads: CASNLVNSYEQYL. The CDR3, as DNA: TGTGCCAGCAACTTAGTCAACTCCTACGAGCAGTACCTC.

A note on this clonotype: This sequence may be a read error, since a much larger clone differs from it by one base. V and J are TRBV11-2 and TRBJ2-1; TRBD2 aligns across 12 bases. The CDR3 has 14 amino acids. V shed 7 bases and J 15 bases; nucleotides not matched to a gene: 13. In germline, CDR1 is SGHAT, CDR2 FQNNGV. This CDR3 is CASNIDTSGRSLFF. CDR3 DNA sequence: TGTGCCAGCAACATAGATACTAGCGGGAGGTCTCTGTTCTTC.

With respect to this clonotype: One junction end does not reproduce the germline sequence, and a read error may be involved. This sequence joins TRBV5-6 and TRBJ1-1; D not certain. Germline values: CDR1 SGHDT, CDR2 YYEEEE. The CDR3 is 15 residues long. CDR3 sequence reads: CASSLGKVTSTDAFF. The CDR3 coding sequence is TGTGCCAGCAGCTTGGGGAAGGTTACGAGCACTGATGCTTTCTTT.

The CDR3 nucleotides are TGTGCCAGCAGCTTAGACCCGCAGGGGGTAGAGACCCAGTACTTC. It codes for CASSLDPQGVETQYF. The chain recombines TRBV7-8 with TRBJ2-5, with TRBD1 matching over 7 bases. CDR1 is SGHVS, CDR2 FQNEAQ, per germline. There are 15 residues in the CDR3. V was pared by 1 base and J by 4 bases, with 6 bases of the junction left unmatched.

A remark on this clonotype: A much larger clone lies one base from this, so it may be a read error. The CDR3 carries no conserved terminal phenylalanine or tryptophan, so it likely arises from a read error. The chain couples TRBV16 to TRBJ2-2; 9 positions agree with TRBD1. Germline assignment: CDR1 KGHSY and CDR2 FQNENV. V gave up 4 bases and J gave up 4 bases; unmatched junction bases: 1. The CDR3 spans 14 residues. In nucleotides, the CDR3 is TGTGCCAGCAGCCCGACAGGGGGCACCGGGGAGCTGTTTTAT. Its protein product is CASSPTGGTGELFY.

Comment on this clonotype: One base away lies a much larger clone, so this may be a sequencing read error. The CDR3 sequence is CTWIPGTGYNEQFF. CDR3 DNA sequence: TGTACCTGGATACCCGGGACAGGATACAATGAGCAGTTCTTC. V and J are TRBV30 and TRBJ2-1; 8 nucleotides match TRBD1. The CDR3 runs to 14 residues. CDR1 and CDR2 from the germline V gene are GTSNPN and SVGIG (reference sequence).

A note on this clonotype: A clone one base away is much larger, so this may be a read error. The gene calls are TRBV5-4 and TRBJ1-6; 9 nucleotides align to TRBD1. The CDR3 extends over 12 amino acids. Germline V lookup: CDR1 SGHNT, CDR2 YYREEE (reference sequence). CDR3 sequence reads: CTSTGQGSPLHF. The CDR3 nucleotides are TGTACCAGCACCGGACAGGGGTCACCCCTCCACTTT.

A note on this clonotype: The junction departs from germline at one end; a sequencing error may be responsible. The chain carries TRBV6-2 or TRBV6-3 and TRBJ1-5, with 8 positions matching TRBD1. The CDR3 consists of 14 residues. CDR1 is MNHEY, CDR2 SVGEGT, per germline. The DNA of the CDR3 is TGTGACAGCAGGGGACAGGTTAGCAATCAGCCCCAGCATTTT. It translates to CDSRGQVSNQPQHF.

This clonotype was seen at least ten times. The gene calls are TRBV6-1 and TRBJ2-7, with D unresolved. In germline, CDR1 is MNHNS, CDR2 SASEGT. The CDR3 has 12 residues. Trimming removed 2 bases at V and 3 bases at J, with 5 bases between. The CDR3 loop is CASSESGYEQYF. CDR3 in DNA: TGTGCCAGCAGTGAATCTGGCTACGAGCAGTACTTC.

For this clonotype: The CDR3 does not close with the conserved phenylalanine or tryptophan, likely indicating a read error. No DNA is shown, since the ends of the CDR3 on it are uncertain; the CDR3 is the one TCRdb lists. V is TRBV4-2 and J is TRBJ2-7; TRBD2 is taken as the D call from the table, unchecked against the DNA. Germline V gene data show CDR1 as LGHNA and CDR2 as YNFKEQ. Termini included, the CDR3 measures 16 amino acids. CDR3 residues: CASSQAASGVSYEQCL.

On this clonotype: Lacking the conserved final phenylalanine or tryptophan, this CDR3 likely reflects a read error. This chain uses TRBV6-2 or TRBV6-3 with TRBJ1-5, with a tentative D call TRBD1 (5 bases). CDR3 length equals 13 residues. V was pared by 4 bases and J by 6 bases, with 10 bases between. Germline-derived CDR1 and CDR2 are MNHEY and SVGEGT. CDR3: CASSFTQGQPQHL. The DNA of the CDR3 is TGTGCCAGCAGTTTTACTCAGGGTCAGCCCCAGCATCTT.

In regard to this clonotype: An end of the junction differs from the germline gene, which may be a read error. V and J are TRBV6-1 and TRBJ2-1; 7 nucleotides align to TRBD2. The germline gives CDR1 MNHNS, CDR2 SASEGT. The CDR3 loop spans 18 amino acids. The CDR3 nucleotides read TGCGCCAGCAGTGAACCCCCGGGGGGTATCGGGAAGGGGAATGAGCAGTTCTTC. Amino acids: CASSEPPGGIGKGNEQFF.

This chain uses TRBV4-1 with TRBJ2-7; D call uncertain. CDR3 length: 14 residues. The V gene lost 1 base and the J gene lost 7 bases, with 14 bases spanning the gap. Germline V CDR1 and CDR2: MGHRA, YSYEKL. The CDR3 sequence: CASSQARSVREQYF. The CDR3 bases are TGCGCCAGCAGCCAAGCGAGATCCGTTAGGGAGCAGTACTTC.

In DNA form, the CDR3 reads TGCAGCGTTGATCCAGGAGTAATAGGAGAGACCTGGTACTTC. It yields the protein CSVDPGVIGETWYF. This rearrangement joins TRBV29-1 to TRBJ2-5, with no clear D. There are 14 residues in the CDR3. Germline V gives CDR1 SQVTM, CDR2 ANQGSEA. V was pared by 3 bases and J by 13 bases, with 24 bases between.

Note on this clonotype: One end of the junction is discordant with germline, which a read error may explain. V usage is TRBV29-1 and J usage is TRBJ1-4; 7 bases match TRBD1. Germline V lookup: CDR1 SQVTM, CDR2 ANQGSEA. This CDR3 contains 14 residues. The CDR3 sequence: CSAASGQFNEKLFF. The CDR3 nucleotides read TGCAGCGCCGCCTCGGGACAGTTTAATGAAAAGCTGTTTTTT. Using reference TRBV29-1 and TRBJ1-4 for the parts outside the CDR3, the full variable domain is SAVISQKPSRDICQRGTSLTIQCQVDSQVTMMFWYRQQPGQSLTLIATANQGSEATYESGFVIDKFPISRPNLTFSTLTVSNMSPEDSSIYLCSAASGQFNEKLFFGSGTQLSVL.

This clonotype has a handful of counts. The rearrangement joins TRBV28 to TRBJ2-7; TRBD2 is a possible D gene (6 bases). Trimming removed 3 bases at V and 1 base at J, with 10 bases between. This CDR3 region has 14 residues. Germline-derived CDR1 and CDR2 are MDHEN and SYDVKM. The CDR3 is CASSLSGASYEQYF. The CDR3, as DNA: TGTGCCAGCAGTTTGTCGGGAGCGTCCTACGAGCAGTACTTC.

This clonotype was observed once. Sequence at one end of the junction differs from germline and may be a read error. V usage is TRBV6-5 and J usage is TRBJ1-1, with D unclear. In germline, CDR1 is MNHEY, CDR2 SVGAGI. The CDR3 is made up of 14 amino acids. CDR3 protein: CTSSTPRFNTEAFF. The CDR3, as DNA: TGTACCAGCAGTACTCCAAGGTTTAACACTGAAGCGTTCTTT.

A remark on this clonotype: With a much larger clone just one base away, this may be a read error. The chain carries TRBV5-1 and TRBJ1-1; perhaps TRBD1 as D (5 bases). This CDR3 contains 13 residues. CDR1 is SGHRS and CDR2 is YFSETQ in the germline V gene. Trimming removed 6 bases at V and 11 bases at J, with 20 bases between. CDR3 protein: CASNYSVTGDAFF. CDR3 nucleotides: TGCGCCAGCAACTACTCTGTAACGGGGGATGCTTTCTTT.

V is TRBV5-4 and J is TRBJ2-2; D is ambiguous. The CDR3 has 16 amino acids. Germline CDR1 reads SGHNT; CDR2 reads YYREEE (reference sequence). V lost 9 bases and J lost 6, with 24 bases in between. CDR3 region: CANSLSARGGAGELFF. The CDR3 DNA sequence: TGTGCCAACAGTCTCTCAGCGCGTGGTGGGGCCGGGGAGCTGTTTTTT.